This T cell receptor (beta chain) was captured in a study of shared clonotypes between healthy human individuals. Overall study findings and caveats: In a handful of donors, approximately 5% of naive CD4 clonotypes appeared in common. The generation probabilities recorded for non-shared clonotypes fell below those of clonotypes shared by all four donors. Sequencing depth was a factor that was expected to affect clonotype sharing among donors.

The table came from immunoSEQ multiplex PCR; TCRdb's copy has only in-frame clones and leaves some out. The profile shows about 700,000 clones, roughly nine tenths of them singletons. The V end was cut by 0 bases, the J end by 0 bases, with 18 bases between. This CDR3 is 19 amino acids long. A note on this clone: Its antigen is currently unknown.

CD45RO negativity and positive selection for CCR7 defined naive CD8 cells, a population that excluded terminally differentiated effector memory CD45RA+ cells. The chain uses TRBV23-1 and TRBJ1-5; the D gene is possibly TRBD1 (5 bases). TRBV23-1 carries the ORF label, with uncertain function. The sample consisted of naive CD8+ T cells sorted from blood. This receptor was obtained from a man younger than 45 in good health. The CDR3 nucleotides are TGCGCCAGCAGTCAATCGACGCAGGGTCGATCCTATAGCAATCAGCCCCAGCATTTT. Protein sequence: CASSQSTQGRSYSNQPQHF.